The rows below give T cell receptor beta chains drawn from one sample of a study of regulatory T cells in long-lasting Graves disease. TCRdb re-called the multiplex PCR reads with MiXCR, one entry per CDR3 protein. The sample records roughly 510,000 distinct CDR3 sequences, 15% to 20% being singletons. The same specimen was also included in a second study, on T cells in Graves' hyperthyroidism and ophthalmopathy.

Sequences were derived from peripheral blood mononuclear cells (PBMCs), sampled at new diagnosis, from a patient treated with antithyroid drugs. Receptor source: a man between 18 and 29 years old with Graves disease. The CDR3 runs from the conserved cysteine through the conserved F or W. A D gene is named only where the DNA matches it firmly.

TRBJ2-6,TRBV7-3,TRBD1,CASNGTGVDGANVLTF
TRBJ1-4,TRBV5-5,-,CASSPPPAGNEKLFF
TRBJ2-5,TRBV3-1,TRBD1,CASSQIPGQGQETQYF
TRBJ2-7,TRBV27,-,CASIPSWGHYEQYF
TRBJ2-1,TRBV6-2/TRBV6-3,TRBD2,CASSERISGRANDEQFF
TRBJ2-1,TRBV24-1,-,CATSDLTGAAYNEQFF
TRBJ2-1,TRBV5-1,-,CASSLVMEGFGEQFF
TRBJ2-5,TRBV5-1,-,CASNPGGTTQETQYF
TRBJ2-7,TRBV11-2,-,CASSLDSRSGEQYF
TRBJ2-3,TRBV27,-,CASSLNAEDTQYF
TRBJ1-2,TRBV15,-,CATSPAKRAPRSNYGYTF
TRBJ2-1,TRBV2,TRBD1,CASSEQRQGEQFF
TRBJ1-6,TRBV5-1,-,CASSLGGAGYSPLHF
TRBJ2-1,TRBV7-3,TRBD2,CASSSPPGGAHEQFF
TRBJ1-1,TRBV4-1,-,CASSQRPTKNTEAFF
TRBJ1-1,TRBV7-9,TRBD1,CASSDPADRGKEAFF
TRBJ2-5,TRBV30,-,CAWSLGLQETQYF
TRBJ2-5,TRBV9,-,CASSVAPDPQETQYF
TRBJ2-5,TRBV7-9,TRBD1,CASSKGQGATETQYF
TRBJ1-3,TRBV20-1,-,CSAREVGAGNTIYF
TRBJ2-3,TRBV7-3,TRBD2,CASSPGTSRDTQYF
TRBJ2-1,TRBV30,-,CAWSRGMGRDEQFF
TRBJ2-7,TRBV6-2/TRBV6-3,-,CASSFTSLGYEQYF
TRBJ1-5,TRBV19,-,CASSIGRGSTEQPQHF
TRBJ2-5,TRBV29-1,-,CSAAKQQGAETQYF
TRBJ2-1,TRBV4-2,-,CASSQDSDREQFF
TRBJ1-3,TRBV28,-,CASSPPMGTGNTIYF
TRBJ2-2,TRBV5-1,-,CASSFRRVSTTGELFF
TRBJ1-6,TRBV18,TRBD1,CASSRDSSYNSPLHF
TRBJ2-5,TRBV27,-,CASSFEGPGETQYF
TRBJ2-7,TRBV7-9,TRBD2,CASSLVGLAGAYEQYF
TRBJ2-7,TRBV19,TRBD2,CASSLLPSGRALTAQYF
TRBJ1-2,TRBV5-1,-,CASSLDSSYGYTF
TRBJ1-1,TRBV19,TRBD1,CASRDPGTGDTEAFF
TRBJ2-1,TRBV20-1,-,CSARVASPRGEQFF